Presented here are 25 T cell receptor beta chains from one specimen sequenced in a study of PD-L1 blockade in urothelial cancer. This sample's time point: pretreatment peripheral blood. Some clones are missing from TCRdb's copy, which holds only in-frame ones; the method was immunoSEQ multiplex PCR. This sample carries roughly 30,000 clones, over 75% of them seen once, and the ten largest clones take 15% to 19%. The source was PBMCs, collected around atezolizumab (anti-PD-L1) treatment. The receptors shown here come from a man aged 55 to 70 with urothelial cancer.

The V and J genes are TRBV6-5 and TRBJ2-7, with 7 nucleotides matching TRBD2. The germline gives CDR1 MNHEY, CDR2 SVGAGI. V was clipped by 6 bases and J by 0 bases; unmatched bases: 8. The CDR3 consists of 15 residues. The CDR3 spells CASRLAGTSSYEQYF. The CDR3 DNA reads TGTGCCAGCAGATTAGCGGGTACGTCCTCCTACGAGCAGTACTTC.

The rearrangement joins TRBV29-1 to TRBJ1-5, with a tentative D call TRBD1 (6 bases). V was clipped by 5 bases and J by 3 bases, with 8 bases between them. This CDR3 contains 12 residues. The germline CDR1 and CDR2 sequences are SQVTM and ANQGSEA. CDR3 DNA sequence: TGCAGCGTTCGACAGGACAATCAGCCCCAGCATTTT. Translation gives CSVRQDNQPQHF.

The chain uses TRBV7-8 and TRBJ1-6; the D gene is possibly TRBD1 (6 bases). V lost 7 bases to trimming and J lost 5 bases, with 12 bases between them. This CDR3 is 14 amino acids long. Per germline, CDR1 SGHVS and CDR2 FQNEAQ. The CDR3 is CASTKDSDNSPLHF. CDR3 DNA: TGTGCCAGCACTAAGGACAGTGATAATTCACCCCTCCACTTT.

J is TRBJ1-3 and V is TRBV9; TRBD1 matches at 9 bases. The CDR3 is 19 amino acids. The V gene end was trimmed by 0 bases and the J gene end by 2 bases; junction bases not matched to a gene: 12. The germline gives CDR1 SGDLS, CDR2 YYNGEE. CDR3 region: CASSVDVGTGISAGNTIYF. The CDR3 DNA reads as TGTGCCAGCAGCGTAGACGTTGGGACAGGGATTAGCGCTGGAAACACCATATATTTT.

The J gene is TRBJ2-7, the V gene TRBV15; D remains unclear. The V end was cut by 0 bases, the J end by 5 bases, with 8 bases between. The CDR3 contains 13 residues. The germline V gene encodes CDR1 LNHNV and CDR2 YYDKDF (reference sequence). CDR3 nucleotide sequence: TGTGCCACCAGCAGAGATCAGCGCAACGAGCAGTACTTC. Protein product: CATSRDQRNEQYF.

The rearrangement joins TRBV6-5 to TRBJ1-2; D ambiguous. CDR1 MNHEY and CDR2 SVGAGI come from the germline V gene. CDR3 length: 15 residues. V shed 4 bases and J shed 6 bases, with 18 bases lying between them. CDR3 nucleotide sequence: TGTGCCAGCAGTTCCTCGGGCGGAGGCTTCAATGGCTACACCTTC. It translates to CASSSSGGGFNGYTF.

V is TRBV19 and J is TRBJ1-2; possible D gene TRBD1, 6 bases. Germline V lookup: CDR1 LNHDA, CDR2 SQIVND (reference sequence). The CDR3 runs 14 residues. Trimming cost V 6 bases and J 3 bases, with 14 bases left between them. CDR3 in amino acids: CASSDGGGYYGYTF. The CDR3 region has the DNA TGTGCCAGTAGCGACGGGGGGGGCTACTATGGCTACACCTTC.

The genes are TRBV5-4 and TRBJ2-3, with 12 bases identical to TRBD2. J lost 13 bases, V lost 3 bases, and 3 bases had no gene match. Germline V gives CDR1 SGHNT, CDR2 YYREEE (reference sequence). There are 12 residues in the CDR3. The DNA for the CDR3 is TGTGCCAGCAGCTCAAGACTAGCGGGAGAGTATTTT. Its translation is CASSSRLAGEYF.

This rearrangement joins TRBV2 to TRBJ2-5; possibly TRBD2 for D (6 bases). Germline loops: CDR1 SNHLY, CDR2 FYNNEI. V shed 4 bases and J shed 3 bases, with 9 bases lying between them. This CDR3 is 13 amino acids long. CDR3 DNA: TGTGCCAGCAGTGGCACGGGAGAAGAGACCCAGTACTTC. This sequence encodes CASSGTGEETQYF. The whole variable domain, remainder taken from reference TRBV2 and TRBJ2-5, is EPEVTQTPSHQVTQMGQEVILRCVPISNHLYFYWYRQILGQKVEFLVSFYNNEISEKSEIFDDQFSVERPDGSNFTLKIRSTKLEDSAMYFCASSGTGEETQYFGPGTRLLVL.

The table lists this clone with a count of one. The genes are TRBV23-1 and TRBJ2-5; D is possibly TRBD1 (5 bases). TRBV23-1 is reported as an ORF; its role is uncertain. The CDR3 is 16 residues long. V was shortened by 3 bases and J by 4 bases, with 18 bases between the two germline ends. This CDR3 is CASSQYIDSQGETQYF. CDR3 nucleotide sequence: TGCGCCAGCAGTCAGTATATTGACAGCCAGGGAGAGACCCAGTACTTC.

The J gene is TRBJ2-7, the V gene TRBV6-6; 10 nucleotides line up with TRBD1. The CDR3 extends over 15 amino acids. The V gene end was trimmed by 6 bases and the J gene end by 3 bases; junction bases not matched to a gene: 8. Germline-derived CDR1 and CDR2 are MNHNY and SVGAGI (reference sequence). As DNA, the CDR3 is TGTGCCAGCAGCCTTCAGGGACAGGGGTTCTACGAGCAGTACTTC. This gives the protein CASSLQGQGFYEQYF.

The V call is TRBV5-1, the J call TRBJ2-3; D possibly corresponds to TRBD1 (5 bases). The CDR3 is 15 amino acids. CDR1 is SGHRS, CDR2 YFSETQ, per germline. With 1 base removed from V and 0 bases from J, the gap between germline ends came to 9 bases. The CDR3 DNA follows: TGCGCCAGCAGCTTGTTGGGGCATAGCACAGATACGCAGTATTTT. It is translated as CASSLLGHSTDTQYF.

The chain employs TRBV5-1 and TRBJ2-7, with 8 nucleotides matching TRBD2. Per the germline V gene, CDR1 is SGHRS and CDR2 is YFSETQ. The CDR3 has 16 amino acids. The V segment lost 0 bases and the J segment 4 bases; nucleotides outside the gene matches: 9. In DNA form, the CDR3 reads TGCGCCAGCAGCTTGGCCGGAACTAGCGGTACATACGAGCAGTACTTC. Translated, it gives CASSLAGTSGTYEQYF.

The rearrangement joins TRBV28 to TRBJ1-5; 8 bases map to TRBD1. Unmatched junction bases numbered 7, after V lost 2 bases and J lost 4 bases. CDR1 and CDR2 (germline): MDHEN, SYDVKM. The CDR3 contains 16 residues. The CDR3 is CASSLRGQGRNQPQHF. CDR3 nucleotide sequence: TGTGCCAGCAGTTTAAGAGGACAGGGACGGAATCAGCCCCAGCATTTT.

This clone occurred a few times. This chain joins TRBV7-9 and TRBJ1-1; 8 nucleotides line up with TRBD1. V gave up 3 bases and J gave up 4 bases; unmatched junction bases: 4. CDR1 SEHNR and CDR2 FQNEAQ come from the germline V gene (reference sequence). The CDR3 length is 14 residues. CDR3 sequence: CASSLGQVATEAFF. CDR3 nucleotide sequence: TGTGCCAGCAGCTTGGGACAGGTGGCCACTGAAGCTTTCTTT.

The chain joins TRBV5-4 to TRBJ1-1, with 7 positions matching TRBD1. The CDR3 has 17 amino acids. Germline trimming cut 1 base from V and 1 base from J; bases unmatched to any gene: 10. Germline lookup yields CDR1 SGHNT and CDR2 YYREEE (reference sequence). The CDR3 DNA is TGTGCCAGCAGCTTGCTTTACAGGGGCTTGGAGAACACTGAAGCTTTCTTT. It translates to CASSLLYRGLENTEAFF.

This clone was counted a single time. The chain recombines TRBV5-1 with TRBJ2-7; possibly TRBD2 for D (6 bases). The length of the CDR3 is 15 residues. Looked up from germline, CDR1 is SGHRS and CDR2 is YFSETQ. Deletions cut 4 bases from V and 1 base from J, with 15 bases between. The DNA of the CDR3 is TGCGCCAGCAGCGGAACGGGACTGCGTTCCTACGAGCAGTACTTC. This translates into CASSGTGLRSYEQYF.

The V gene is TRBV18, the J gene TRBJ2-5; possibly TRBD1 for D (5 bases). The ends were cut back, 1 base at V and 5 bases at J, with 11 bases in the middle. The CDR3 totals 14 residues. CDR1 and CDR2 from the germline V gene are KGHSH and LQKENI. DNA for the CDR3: TGTGCCAGCTCACCACAGGGGCGCGAGGAGACCCAGTACTTC. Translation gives CASSPQGREETQYF.

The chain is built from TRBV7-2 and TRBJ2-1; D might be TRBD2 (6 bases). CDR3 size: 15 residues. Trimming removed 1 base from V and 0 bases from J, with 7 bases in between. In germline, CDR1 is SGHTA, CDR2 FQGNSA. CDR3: CASSLEGLSYNEQFF. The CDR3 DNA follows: TGTGCCAGCAGCTTAGAGGGACTCTCCTACAATGAGCAGTTCTTC. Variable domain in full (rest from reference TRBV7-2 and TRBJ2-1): GAGVSQSPSNKVTEKGKDVELRCDPISGHTALYWYRQSLGQGLEFLIYFQGNSAPDKSGLPSDRFSAERTGGSVSTLTIQRTQQEDSAVYLCASSLEGLSYNEQFFGPGTRLTVL.

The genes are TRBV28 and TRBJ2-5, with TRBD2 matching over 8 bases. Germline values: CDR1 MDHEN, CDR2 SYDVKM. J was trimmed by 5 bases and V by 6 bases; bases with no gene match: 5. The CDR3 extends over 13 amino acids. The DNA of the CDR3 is TGTGCCAGCAGGTTAGCGGGATCTGAGACCCAGTACTTC. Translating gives CASRLAGSETQYF.

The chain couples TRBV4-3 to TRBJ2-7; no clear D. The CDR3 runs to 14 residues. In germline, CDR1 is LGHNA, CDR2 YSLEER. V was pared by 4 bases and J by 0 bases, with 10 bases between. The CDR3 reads CASSPRDSSYEQYF. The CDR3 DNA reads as TGCGCCAGCAGCCCCCGAGACTCCTCCTACGAGCAGTACTTC.

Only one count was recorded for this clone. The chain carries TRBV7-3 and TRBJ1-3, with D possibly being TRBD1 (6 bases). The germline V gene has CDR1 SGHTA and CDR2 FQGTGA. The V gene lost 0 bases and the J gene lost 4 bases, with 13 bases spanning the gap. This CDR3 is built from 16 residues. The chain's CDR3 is CASSLTSTGSGNTIYF. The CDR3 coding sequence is TGTGCCAGCAGCTTAACCTCGACAGGCTCCGGAAACACCATATATTTT.

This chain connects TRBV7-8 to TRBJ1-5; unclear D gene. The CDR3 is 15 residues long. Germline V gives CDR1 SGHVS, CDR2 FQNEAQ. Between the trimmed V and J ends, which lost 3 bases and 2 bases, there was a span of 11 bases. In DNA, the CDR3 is TGTGCCAGCAGCTTGGGCCGGGGAGGCAATCAGCCCCAGCATTTT. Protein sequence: CASSLGRGGNQPQHF.

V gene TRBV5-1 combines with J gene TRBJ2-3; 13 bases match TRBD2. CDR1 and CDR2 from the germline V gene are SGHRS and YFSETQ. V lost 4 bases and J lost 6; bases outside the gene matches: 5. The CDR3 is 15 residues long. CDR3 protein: CASSTGLAGVDTQYF. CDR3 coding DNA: TGCGCCAGCAGCACCGGACTAGCGGGAGTGGATACGCAGTATTTT.

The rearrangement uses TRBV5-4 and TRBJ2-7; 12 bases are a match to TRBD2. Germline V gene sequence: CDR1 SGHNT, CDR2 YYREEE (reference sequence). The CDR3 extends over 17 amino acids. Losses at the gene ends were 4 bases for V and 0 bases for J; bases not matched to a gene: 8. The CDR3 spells CASSPTLAGGSSYEQYF. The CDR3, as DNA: TGTGCCAGCAGCCCGACCCTAGCGGGAGGGAGCTCCTACGAGCAGTACTTC.